The rows below give T cell receptor beta chains drawn from one sample of a study of OX40 agonist ivuxolimab in advanced cancers. Only in-frame clones appear in the TCRdb table, and some are missing; sequencing was by immunoSEQ multiplex PCR. The sample has about 75,000 clones, about nine tenths seen once; the top ten hold roughly 7.8%. This specimen was CD4+ or CD8+ T cells sorted from blood, taken in a trial of the OX40 agonist ivuxolimab. The receptors come from an adult with an advanced solid tumor such as melanoma, head and neck, liver or kidney cancer. CDR3s include the opening cysteine and the closing phenylalanine or tryptophan. A D gene is named only where the DNA matches it firmly. The size field is filled for only some rows; it gives once, few, many or a size class.

D gene,V gene,clone size,J gene,CDR3 DNA,CDR3 protein
TRBD1,TRBV2,.,TRBJ1-5,TGTGCCAGCAAACCAACAGGGGGCGGAAGTCAGCCCCAGCATTTT,CASKPTGGGSQPQHF
.,TRBV27,once,TRBJ1-5,TGTGCCAGCAGTAGCAGTTCTAGCAATCAGCCCCAGCATTTT,CASSSSSSNQPQHF
.,TRBV18,.,TRBJ2-1,TGTGCCAGCTCACCGTCCGAGATCCTGGAGCAGTTCTTC,CASSPSEILEQFF
.,TRBV2,.,TRBJ1-4,TGTGCCAGCATTGCGGGGGACGGTACTAATGAAAAACTGTTTTTT,CASIAGDGTNEKLFF
TRBD1,TRBV4-3,few,TRBJ2-1,TGCGCCAGCCAGGGGGTCAATGAGCAGTTCTTC,CASQGVNEQFF
.,TRBV9,.,TRBJ2-3,TGTGCCAGCAGCCCCAGGGGGGCCGAGGAAGATACGCAGTATTTT,CASSPRGAEEDTQYF
.,TRBV7-9,.,TRBJ2-3,TGTGCCAGCACCAGGGATAGCAGGGCTATCACAGATACGCAGTATTTT,CASTRDSRAITDTQYF
.,TRBV27,.,TRBJ2-2,TGTGCCAGCAGTTTGTCCTTTTTCGGCCAGAATAAAAGGGCCGGGGAGCTGTTTTTT,CASSLSFFGQNKRAGELFF
.,TRBV5-1,.,TRBJ2-5,TGCGCCAGCAGCTTGGCCACGGACCCTTCTTGGGAGACCCAGTACTTC,CASSLATDPSWETQYF
.,TRBV7-2,.,TRBJ1-5,TGTGCCAGCAGCTTAGCCGGAAGCAATCAGCCCCAGCATTTT,CASSLAGSNQPQHF
TRBD1,TRBV9,.,TRBJ2-5,TGTGCCAGCAGCGTGCAGCCGGGACAGGGGTGGGAGACCCAGTACTTC,CASSVQPGQGWETQYF
TRBD1,TRBV2,.,TRBJ2-2,TGTGCCAGCACGTGGACAGGGGGTATCGGGGAGCTGTTTTTT,CASTWTGGIGELFF
.,TRBV6-5,few,TRBJ1-2,TGTGCCAGCAGTTCGTCCCTGACAGGTCCCTATGGCTACACCTTC,CASSSSLTGPYGYTF
.,TRBV5-1,.,TRBJ2-5,TGCGCCAGCAGCTTGGATCCAGGAGGGGTGCAAGAGACCCAGTACTTC,CASSLDPGGVQETQYF
TRBD1,TRBV19,.,TRBJ2-7,TGTGCCAGTAGCGGACAGGGGAGGACCGATCTCTACGAGCAGTACTTC,CASSGQGRTDLYEQYF
.,TRBV15,.,TRBJ2-2,TGTGCCACCAGCAGAGATGGGGGGCGAAACACCGGGGAGCTGTTTTTT,CATSRDGGRNTGELFF
TRBD1,TRBV6-1,.,TRBJ1-2,TGTGCCAGCAGGCCAGGGGGGGTTGATGGCTACACCTTC,CASRPGGVDGYTF
.,TRBV6-1,.,TRBJ1-5,TGTGCCACCGTTACGGGGGCGAGCAATCAGCCCCAGCATTTT,CATVTGASNQPQHF
.,TRBV11-3,.,TRBJ2-1,TGTGCCAGCAGCTTAGAAAAATCCTACAATGAGCAGTTCTTC,CASSLEKSYNEQFF
.,TRBV6-5,.,TRBJ2-7,TGTGCCAGCAGTTACAGAGGAGGGAGCGAGCAGTACTTC,CASSYRGGSEQYF
.,TRBV9,.,TRBJ2-7,TGTGCCAGCAGCGTCGCTCCCATAAGCGGCTACGAGCAGTACTTC,CASSVAPISGYEQYF
.,TRBV27,once,TRBJ1-3,TGTGCCAGCAGCCAACTCAGTGGAAACACCATATATTTT,CASSQLSGNTIYF
.,TRBV11-1,.,TRBJ2-7,TGTGCCAGCAGCTCAACGTCCTACGAGCAGTACTTC,CASSSTSYEQYF
.,TRBV4-3,few,TRBJ1-1,TGCGCCAGCAGCCAAGGATGGGGAGGCCTCTCGGGGAACACTGAAGCTTTCTTT,CASSQGWGGLSGNTEAFF
TRBD2,TRBV5-1,.,TRBJ2-3,TGCGCCAGCAGCTTGGATATGCGGGGGACTAGCACAGATACGCAGTATTTT,CASSLDMRGTSTDTQYF
.,TRBV5-1,few,TRBJ1-2,TGCGCCAGCAGACGGGACGGCATCGGTAACTATGGCTACACCTTC,CASRRDGIGNYGYTF
TRBD2,TRBV5-1,.,TRBJ2-5,TGCGCCAGCAGCTTGGGTCTAGCGGGGGGGCGAGAGACCCAGTACTTC,CASSLGLAGGRETQYF
.,TRBV10-3,once,TRBJ1-1,TGTGCCATCAGTTCCACCACGGTGAACACTGAAGCTTTCTTT,CAISSTTVNTEAFF
.,TRBV5-4,.,TRBJ2-7,TGTGCCAGCAGCTTGGATTTCTACGAGCAGTACTTC,CASSLDFYEQYF
.,TRBV10-3,.,TRBJ1-5,TGTGCCATCAGTGCGGGGTTGGATGGTCAGCCCCAGCATTTT,CAISAGLDGQPQHF
.,TRBV9,.,TRBJ1-1,TGTGCCAGCAGCGTAGGTCCTAACACTGAAGCTTTCTTT,CASSVGPNTEAFF
.,TRBV20-1,once,TRBJ1-2,TGCAGTGCTGCGCAGGGATATGGCTACACCTTC,CSAAQGYGYTF
.,TRBV11-3,.,TRBJ1-4,TGTGCCAGCAGCTTTGGCCGGCTTAATGAAAAACTGTTTTTT,CASSFGRLNEKLFF
.,TRBV5-4,.,TRBJ1-1,TGTGCCAGCAGCTCCAAGAAGCACCGGGACACTGAAGCTTTCTTT,CASSSKKHRDTEAFF
TRBD1,TRBV4-2,.,TRBJ1-4,TGTGCCAGCAGCCTGACAGGGGGCGAGAATGAAAAACTGTTTTTT,CASSLTGGENEKLFF
.,TRBV5-5,once,TRBJ1-2,TGTGCCAGCAGCTCGGCCCGCGGGAACTATGGCTACACCTTC,CASSSARGNYGYTF
.,TRBV6-5,.,TRBJ1-1,TGTGCCAGCAGGAAAGCGAACACTGAAGCTTTCTTT,CASRKANTEAFF
.,TRBV4-2,few,TRBJ2-1,TGTGCCAGCAGCCGACAGGCTTTGGGCAATGAGCAGTTCTTC,CASSRQALGNEQFF
TRBD1,TRBV9,.,TRBJ2-7,TGTGCCAGCAGCGTAGAAGGGACAGGGAGATTGTACGAGCAGTACTTC,CASSVEGTGRLYEQYF
.,TRBV5-6,.,TRBJ1-1,TGTGCCAGCAGCCAGGAGAAGAGAGGGCGTGGGGTCACTGAAGCTTTCTTT,CASSQEKRGRGVTEAFF
.,TRBV7-2,.,TRBJ1-6,TGTGCCAGCAGCCCATATACCGGTTCCCCCCTCCACTTT,CASSPYTGSPLHF
.,TRBV7-9,.,TRBJ1-2,TGTGCCAGCAGCTCTACCCAGGATTCTTATGGCTACACCTTC,CASSSTQDSYGYTF
.,TRBV5-1,.,TRBJ1-5,TGCGCCAGCAGCTTAGAGGGGAATAGCAATCAGCCCCAGCATTTT,CASSLEGNSNQPQHF
.,TRBV10-2,.,TRBJ1-1,TGCGCCAGCAGGGAAACGACAGGCTATACCACTGAAGCTTTCTTT,CASRETTGYTTEAFF
TRBD1,TRBV5-1,.,TRBJ2-2,TGCGCCAGCAGCTTAGATACAGGGGGCACCGGGGAGCTGTTTTTT,CASSLDTGGTGELFF
TRBD1,TRBV19,once,TRBJ1-1,TGTGCCAGTACCCTGACAGGGGGCGTCACTGAAGCTTTCTTT,CASTLTGGVTEAFF
.,TRBV7-2,once,TRBJ1-1,TGTGCCAGCGGGGGGCGAGGAGGTGAAGCTTTCTTT,CASGGRGGEAFF
.,TRBV5-1,.,TRBJ2-2,TGCGCCAGCAGCTTAGGGACGAACACCGGGGAGCTGTTTTTT,CASSLGTNTGELFF
.,TRBV7-3,.,TRBJ1-6,TGTGCCAGCAGCTTATCGAGAAATTCACCCCTCCACTTT,CASSLSRNSPLHF
.,TRBV18,.,TRBJ1-1,TGTGCCAGCTCACGTTCGATGGGGACAGAAGCTTTCTTT,CASSRSMGTEAFF
.,TRBV7-6,.,TRBJ2-3,TGTGCCAGCAGCTTAGTCGTCAGGGCCGGCACAGATACGCAGTATTTT,CASSLVVRAGTDTQYF
.,TRBV9,.,TRBJ2-7,TGTGCCAGCAGCGTCCAGGCCGCCTCCTACGAGCAGTACTTC,CASSVQAASYEQYF
TRBD1,TRBV6-5,.,TRBJ2-7,TGTGCCAGCAGTTGGGCGACAGGGTCCTCGCGGGAGCAGTACTTC,CASSWATGSSREQYF
.,TRBV5-1,.,TRBJ2-3,TGCGCCAGCAGCCCAGGACATCCCGGCGGCCCGCAGTATTTT,CASSPGHPGGPQYF
.,TRBV28,.,TRBJ1-1,TGTGCCAGCAGTGCCAGCAGACTGGGAAACACTGAAGCTTTCTTT,CASSASRLGNTEAFF
.,TRBV6-8,.,TRBJ2-5,TGTGCCAGAAAAAATCGTTGGACCCCCTTCCAAGAGACCCAGTACTTC,CARKNRWTPFQETQYF
.,TRBV6-6,.,TRBJ2-7,TGTGCCAGCAGTTCCCTGACAGTAGCCTACGAGCAGTACTTC,CASSSLTVAYEQYF
TRBD1,TRBV2,.,TRBJ2-4,TGTGCCAGCAGTGTTCCGCGACAGGGACCCATTCAGTACTTC,CASSVPRQGPIQYF
.,TRBV5-1,.,TRBJ1-4,TGCGCCAGCAGCTTGGCCTCGACAGCAGATAATGAAAAACTGTTTTTT,CASSLASTADNEKLFF
.,TRBV5-1,.,TRBJ2-5,TGCGCCAGCAGCTACGGGTCCTCTCATTTCCAAGAGACCCAGTACTTC,CASSYGSSHFQETQYF